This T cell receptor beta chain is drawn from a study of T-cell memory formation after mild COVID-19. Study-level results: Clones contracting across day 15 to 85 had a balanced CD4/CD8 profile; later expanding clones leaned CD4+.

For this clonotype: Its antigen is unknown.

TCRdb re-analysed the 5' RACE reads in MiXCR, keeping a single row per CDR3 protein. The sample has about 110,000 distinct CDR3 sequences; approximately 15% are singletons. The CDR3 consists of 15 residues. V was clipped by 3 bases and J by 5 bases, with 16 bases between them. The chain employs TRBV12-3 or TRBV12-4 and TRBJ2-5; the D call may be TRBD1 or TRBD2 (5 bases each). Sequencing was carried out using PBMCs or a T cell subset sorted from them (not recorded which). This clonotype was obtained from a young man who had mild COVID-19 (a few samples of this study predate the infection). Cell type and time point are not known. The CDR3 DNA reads TGTGCCAGCAGTTTGTCCGGGGCCGGGCCGGAGACCCAGTACTTC. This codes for CASSLSGAGPETQYF.